This T cell receptor beta chain was profiled in a study of shared clonotypes between healthy human individuals. This clone was detected only a few times. Germline CDR1 KGHSH, CDR2 LQKENI. CDR3 size: 15 residues. V shed 1 base and J shed 4 bases, with 14 bases lying between them. A deep-level run was used for the assay. Profiling relied on immunoSEQ multiplex PCR, and the TCRdb table lists in-frame clones only, not all of them. The sample has 1.4 million or so clones; 97% to 99% are singletons. Sequences were obtained from naive CD4+ T cells sorted from blood. Sample subset: CD45RA+ positively selected. The gene calls are TRBV18 and TRBJ2-7, with D perhaps TRBD2 (5 bases). The TCR was taken from a man under 40 in good health. DNA for the CDR3: TGTGCCAGCTCACCACTAGGGAGTCCCACTTACGAGCAGTACTTC. This gives the protein CASSPLGSPTYEQYF.